A selection of T cell receptor beta chains follows, all from one sample in a study of vaccination and CD4 T cells after COVID-19. Antigens of these TCRs are unknown. Using its own MiXCR run on the PCR reads, TCRdb lists one record per CDR3 protein. The sample yields 15,000 to 20,000 distinct CDR3 sequences, more than 40% seen once. The sample here was CD4+ T cells from blood, cultured in vitro, taken after SARS-CoV-2 vaccination. Source of these receptors: a human donor who had recovered from COVID-19. The CDR3 runs from the conserved cysteine through the conserved F or W. Fields, in order: J gene, V gene, D gene, clone size, CDR3 protein, CDR3 DNA. D genes are given only for firm matches. The size field is filled for only some rows; it gives once, few, many or a size class.

>TRBJ2-7|TRBV6-1|TRBD2|few
CASGTGGGYEQYF
TGTGCCAGCGGGACGGGAGGTGGGTACGAGCAGTACTTC
>TRBJ2-5|TRBV10-1|.|.
CASSESPGGTQYF
TGCGCCAGCAGTGAAAGTCCAGGAGGGACCCAGTACTTC
>TRBJ2-2|TRBV20-1|TRBD1|.
CSARRGTANTGELFF
TGCAGTGCTAGGAGGGGGACAGCGAACACCGGGGAGCTGTTTTTT
>TRBJ2-5|TRBV7-2|TRBD2|few
CASSISGAETQYF
TGTGCCAGCAGCATTAGCGGGGCAGAGACCCAGTACTTC
>TRBJ2-5|TRBV20-1|TRBD2|.
CSARDLSGGNQETQYF
TGCAGTGCTAGAGATCTTAGCGGGGGAAACCAAGAGACCCAGTACTTC
>TRBJ2-1|TRBV5-5|TRBD1|.
CASSLPGQGSVADKDNEQFF
TGTGCCAGCAGCTTACCGGGACAGGGGTCGGTAGCGGACAAAGACAATGAGCAGTTCTTC
>TRBJ2-5|TRBV6-5|TRBD1|few
CASSYGTGGRETQYF
TGTGCCAGCAGTTACGGGACAGGGGGGCGGGAGACCCAGTACTTC
>TRBJ1-4|TRBV25-1|.|.
CASSKGSVATNEKLFF
TGTGCCAGCAGTAAAGGGTCTGTTGCAACTAATGAAAAACTGTTTTTT
>TRBJ2-2|TRBV20-1|TRBD2|once
CSARWGLAGDSGELFF
TGCAGTGCTAGGTGGGGGCTAGCGGGAGACAGCGGGGAGCTGTTTTTT
>TRBJ1-1|TRBV19|.|few
CASSPRPPGTNTEAFF
TGTGCCAGTAGTCCCCGACCTCCCGGGACAAACACTGAAGCTTTCTTT
>TRBJ1-1|TRBV7-2|.|medium-sized
CASSLDPRRVGAEAFF
TGTGCCAGCAGCTTAGATCCCCGCAGGGTTGGCGCTGAAGCTTTCTTT
>TRBJ2-1|TRBV7-8|TRBD2|.
CASSLVGGRYEQFF
TGTGCCAGCAGCTTAGTAGGCGGGAGATATGAGCAGTTCTTC
>TRBJ2-7|TRBV5-1|TRBD1|few
CASSFVTGGDEQYF
TGCGCCAGCAGCTTTGTGACAGGGGGCGACGAGCAGTACTTC
>TRBJ2-1|TRBV28|.|.
CASSFPRAVHNEQFF
TGTGCCAGCAGTTTCCCCAGGGCGGTCCACAATGAGCAGTTCTTC
>TRBJ2-6|TRBV6-2/TRBV6-3|TRBD1|few
CASSNTGGSGANVLTF
TGTGCCAGCAGCAACACAGGGGGTTCTGGGGCCAACGTCCTGACTTTC
>TRBJ2-5|TRBV29-1|TRBD1|medium-sized
CSVRQGAETQYF
TGCAGCGTTCGACAGGGGGCAGAGACCCAGTACTTC
>TRBJ1-5|TRBV10-3|.|.
CASSYRDNQPQHF
TGTGCCAGCAGTTACCGGGACAATCAGCCCCAGCATTTT
>TRBJ2-1|TRBV7-3|.|.
CASSLTSDDNEQFF
TGTGCCAGCAGCTTAACTAGCGACGACAATGAGCAGTTCTTC
>TRBJ2-5|TRBV11-2|.|few
CASSPEGQETQYF
TGTGCCAGCAGCCCCGAGGGGCAAGAGACCCAGTACTTC
>TRBJ2-5|TRBV7-6|TRBD1|.
CASSASGTGGSETQYF
TGTGCCAGCAGCGCCTCCGGGACAGGGGGCTCGGAGACCCAGTACTTC
>TRBJ2-3|TRBV28|TRBD2|.
CASSFRGRTTDTQYF
TGTGCCAGCAGTTTTCGCGGGAGGACTACAGATACGCAGTATTTT
>TRBJ1-5|TRBV28|.|.
CASSPPNQPQHF
TGTGCCAGCAGTCCTCCGAATCAGCCCCAGCATTTT
>TRBJ1-1|TRBV20-1|.|.
CSARQGMNTEAFF
TGCAGTGCTAGACAGGGGATGAACACTGAAGCTTTCTTT
>TRBJ1-2|TRBV12-3/TRBV12-4|TRBD1|.
CASSGQAYGYTF
TGTGCCAGCAGCGGACAGGCGTATGGCTACACCTTC
>TRBJ2-5|TRBV15|TRBD2|.
CATSTLGRGTQETQYF
TGTGCCACCAGCACCCTGGGGCGGGGGACTCAAGAGACCCAGTACTTC
>TRBJ1-1|TRBV10-3|TRBD1|.
CAIQGQDRGYTEAFF
TGTGCCATCCAAGGACAAGACAGGGGGTACACTGAAGCTTTCTTT
>TRBJ1-1|TRBV21-1|.|few
CASRTGGEAFF
TGTGCCAGCAGGACGGGGGGTGAAGCTTTCTTT
>TRBJ2-3|TRBV7-2|.|.
CASSFVADTQYF
TGTGCCAGCAGCTTTGTCGCAGATACGCAGTATTTT
>TRBJ2-2|TRBV2|TRBD2|.
CASRKLAGGYTGELFF
TGTGCCAGCAGGAAACTAGCGGGAGGTTATACCGGGGAGCTGTTTTTT
>TRBJ2-4|TRBV20-1|.|.
CSARTGARDIQYF
TGCAGTGCCCGGACTGGAGCAAGGGATATTCAGTACTTC
>TRBJ2-1|TRBV6-5|TRBD2|.
CASSYSAGRGVYNEQFF
TGTGCCAGCAGTTACTCTGCGGGGCGGGGGGTCTACAATGAGCAGTTCTTC
>TRBJ2-6|TRBV7-8|.|few
CASSLLVSGANVLTF
TGTGCCAGCAGCTTACTTGTCTCTGGGGCCAACGTCCTGACTTTC
>TRBJ2-1|TRBV7-2|.|.
CASSMGDEQFF
TGTGCCAGCTCGATGGGCGATGAGCAGTTCTTC
>TRBJ2-2|TRBV7-7|.|.
CASTPLSRTANTGELFF
TGTGCCAGCACACCTTTGTCCCGGACAGCGAACACCGGGGAGCTGTTTTTT
>TRBJ1-4|TRBV20-1|.|few
CSARDTGKGEKLFF
TGCAGTGCTAGAGATACAGGCAAGGGTGAAAAACTGTTTTTT
>TRBJ2-1|TRBV7-9|.|.
CASSIRNRVTYNEQFF
TGTGCCAGCAGCATTAGGAACAGGGTAACCTACAATGAGCAGTTCTTC
>TRBJ2-1|TRBV12-3/TRBV12-4|.|.
CASSLSGAGYNEQFF
TGTGCCAGCAGTTTATCGGGGGCCGGCTACAATGAGCAGTTCTTC
>TRBJ2-7|TRBV20-1|.|.
CSAIPSSYEQYF
TGCAGTGCTATTCCCAGCTCCTACGAGCAGTACTTC
>TRBJ1-1|TRBV5-8|TRBD1|.
CASNKGQMNTEAFF
TGTGCCAGCAACAAGGGACAGATGAACACTGAAGCTTTCTTT
>TRBJ1-3|TRBV5-1|TRBD1|.
CASSPGQSRNTIYF
TGCGCCAGCAGCCCGGGACAGAGCAGAAACACCATATATTTT
>TRBJ2-7|TRBV20-1|.|few
CSARDGTRNYEQYF
TGCAGTGCTAGAGATGGGACAAGAAACTACGAGCAGTACTTC
>TRBJ2-1|TRBV27|.|.
CASSLSEAVHNEQFF
TGTGCCAGCAGTCTATCCGAAGCGGTCCACAATGAGCAGTTCTTC
>TRBJ1-6|TRBV6-5|.|few
CASSYDGLSYNSPLHF
TGTGCCAGCAGTTACGACGGCTTATCCTATAATTCACCCCTCCACTTT
>TRBJ2-1|TRBV7-9|TRBD2|.
CASLSGRAGPSSEQFF
TGTGCCAGCCTTAGCGGGAGGGCCGGGCCCTCCAGTGAGCAGTTCTTC
>TRBJ1-2|TRBV19|TRBD1|few
CASSLFDRDVGYTF
TGTGCCAGTAGCCTCTTCGACAGGGATGTTGGCTACACCTTC
>TRBJ2-1|TRBV29-1|TRBD2|.
CSGLAGYNEQFF
TGCAGCGGACTAGCGGGATACAATGAGCAGTTCTTC
>TRBJ2-7|TRBV20-1|.|.
CSARRSASRGPYEQYF
TGCAGTGCTAGGCGCTCCGCTAGCCGCGGCCCCTACGAGCAGTACTTC
>TRBJ2-2|TRBV19|.|.
CASRDGGAERTGELFF
TGTGCCAGTAGGGATGGGGGGGCAGAAAGGACCGGGGAGCTGTTTTTT
>TRBJ2-3|TRBV6-4|.|few
CASRLSRSTDTQYF
TGTGCCAGCAGACTGTCGAGAAGCACAGATACGCAGTATTTT
>TRBJ2-1|TRBV5-4|.|once
CASRERVANEQFF
TGTGCCAGCAGGGAACGGGTGGCCAATGAGCAGTTCTTC
>TRBJ2-3|TRBV19|TRBD2|few
CASRPTSGRMDTQYF
TGTGCCAGTAGACCGACTAGCGGGAGAATGGATACGCAGTATTTT
>TRBJ2-7|TRBV15|TRBD2|few
CATSREGLAGAPYEQYF
TGTGCCACCAGCAGAGAGGGTCTAGCGGGAGCCCCCTACGAGCAGTACTTC
>TRBJ2-2|TRBV6-1|TRBD2|.
CASSPVGLAGVTGELFF
TGTGCCAGCAGCCCCGTGGGACTAGCGGGAGTTACCGGGGAGCTGTTTTTT
>TRBJ2-3|TRBV5-4|.|.
CAVRTSGLGTDTQYF
TGTGCCGTTCGAACCTCGGGGCTGGGCACAGATACGCAGTATTTT
>TRBJ2-6|TRBV6-2/TRBV6-3|TRBD1|once
CASSWMRGLGANVLTF
TGTGCCAGCAGTTGGATGAGGGGGCTCGGGGCCAACGTCCTGACTTTC
>TRBJ1-2|TRBV25-1|TRBD1|.
CASSEGDRGGYTF
TGTGCCAGCAGTGAAGGGGACAGAGGAGGCTACACCTTC
>TRBJ1-6|TRBV5-1|TRBD1|.
CASSLRPGTGWEAVSPLHF
TGCGCCAGCAGCTTGCGTCCCGGGACAGGGTGGGAAGCCGTTTCACCCCTCCACTTT
>TRBJ2-1|TRBV7-3|.|few
CASSLSGLDEQFF
TGTGCCAGCAGCTTATCAGGGTTGGATGAGCAGTTCTTC